This T cell receptor beta chain was identified during a study of T cell repertoires in cytomegalovirus infection (dated by TCRdb to about 2019). About the study as a whole: Recently identified HLA-C-restricted CMV epitopes, whose presentation resists viral immunomodulation, were targeted by peptide stimulations together with well-studied HLA-B-restricted epitopes. Donor HLA type was relevant to the analysis, as public TCR beta signatures indicated carriage of CMV infection together with the matching HLA type. The research as a whole found: In the ex vivo response, HLA-C-restricted CMV-specific TCR beta clonotypes were dominant, and in two of eight donors the single most frequent clonotype came from this HLA-C-restricted group. Cumulative frequency of public TCR beta family members discriminated carriers of CMV infection plus the relevant HLA type in this cohort and an independent approximately 350-donor cohort.

What this sample's treatment or condition label stands for: in vitro stimulation with specific CMV peptide epitopes to enrich CMV-specific T cells. Looking up the germline V gene (reference sequence) yields CDR1 MNHEY and CDR2 SMNVEV. Unmatched junction bases come to 8, with V trimmed by 5 bases and J by 4 bases. The CDR3 runs 15 amino acids, cysteine and phenylalanine included. Just the 45-base CDR3 DNA is kept, in frame starting at base 1. The sequencer was an Illumina HiSeq 1500. TCRdb handled the public reads itself, with Q25 trimming in fastp and clone calling in MiXCR, and kept productive beta chains. Rows with one shared CDR3 protein collapse into an entry with the most common genes and DNA. The sample table holds roughly 990,000 distinct CDR3 sequences, of which roughly 31% were seen once. Roughly 13% of the sample belongs to the ten largest clones. Remarks on this clonotype: No antigen is known for it. Base qualities are not recorded, but no much larger clone differs from it by a single base.

The receptor was derived from a human donor in good health (CMV status not recorded). Some clones in this sample may be carry-over from other donors' samples. The receptor chain draws on TRBV27 and TRBJ2-1, with 7 central nucleotides matching TRBD2. Sequences were derived from cultured CD8+ T cells from PBMCs, sampled from culture after CMV antigen stimulation. The nucleotide sequence is TGTGCCAGCAGTACCAGGGACTACAAATACAATGAGCAGTTCTTC. This is translated as CASSTRDYKYNEQFF.